These T cell receptor beta chains were read from a single sample in a study of T cell changes during pregnancy in multiple sclerosis. Clones were sequenced by immunoSEQ multiplex PCR, and TCRdb holds only the in-frame ones, with some missing. The data contain tens of thousands of clones, 90% to 95% of them singletons. The sample was peripheral blood, taken after pregnancy. These receptors were taken from a female donor with multiple sclerosis, enrolled in a pregnancy study. The conserved cysteine and the conserved F or W are not part of the CDR3 here.

TRBV6-5,TRBJ1-2,ASSSISDRNYGYT
TRBV29-1,TRBJ2-3,SVHNPWEGPDTQY
TRBV6-5,TRBJ1-3,ASSAFGSGNTIY
TRBV5-6,TRBJ2-1,ASSGGLAGGPPANEQF
TRBV18,TRBJ2-4,ASSRSPAGAKNIQY
TRBV28,TRBJ1-1,ASSRRQGDTEAF
TRBV5-1,TRBJ2-3,ASSLELAGGTDTQY
TRBV5-6,TRBJ2-6,ASSLAPNSGANVLT
TRBV4-3,TRBJ1-1,ASSQAQINPRGGAF
TRBV11-2,TRBJ1-5,ASSLAPGDQPQH
TRBV11-1,TRBJ1-1,ASSLGLEAF
TRBV5-4,TRBJ2-1,ASSFWTSGTYNEQF
TRBV19,TRBJ2-7,ASSIIPGTGGEQY
TRBV19,TRBJ1-5,ASSIGDSNQPQH
TRBV2,TRBJ2-7,ASIPESSYEQY
TRBV2,TRBJ2-5,ASRGWTSGAQETQY
TRBV4-1,TRBJ2-2,ASSLVNTGELF
TRBV19,TRBJ2-7,ASSTASYEQY
TRBV15,TRBJ2-7,ATSVRTGVYEQY
TRBV2,TRBJ2-7,ASSLAEGSYEQY
TRBV5-4,TRBJ2-3,ASSSRLAGTDTQY
TRBV6-1,TRBJ1-2,ASSEAEGKFYGYT
TRBV5-1,TRBJ2-5,ASSLDGRVETQY
TRBV19,TRBJ1-2,ASKQDRTNYGYT
TRBV5-6,TRBJ2-7,ASSLLREASYEQY
TRBV29-1,TRBJ1-2,SVFFGRAQGGGYT
TRBV2,TRBJ1-2,ASRTQGYYGYT
TRBV11-2,TRBJ1-4,ASSSRDRDEKLF
TRBV10-3,TRBJ1-4,AISAGTGNEGKLF
TRBV7-9,TRBJ1-1,ASSSLKGGTEAF
TRBV7-9,TRBJ1-1,ASREGRGTEAF
TRBV25-1,TRBJ2-7,ASSRGLSYEQY
TRBV20-1,TRBJ2-1,SPAGDEQF
TRBV5-6,TRBJ1-4,ASSYREKLF
TRBV5-8,TRBJ2-5,ASSLGQGYQETQY
TRBV5-1,TRBJ2-5,ASRALTGPQETQY
TRBV19,TRBJ2-7,ASSMYAGYEQY
TRBV4-3,TRBJ2-7,ASSQGGGDYEQY
TRBV28,TRBJ2-7,ASSKKLARYEQY
TRBV5-1,TRBJ2-7,ASSLAGQGPYEQY
TRBV19,TRBJ2-2,ASSIVAGGFNTGELF
TRBV7-6,TRBJ1-3,ASSTTPDREVFGNTIY
TRBV5-6,TRBJ1-3,ASSLGRRTTAGNTIY
TRBV6-1,TRBJ2-3,ASSPSGRTDTQY
TRBV7-9,TRBJ2-1,ASSPGLAGSYNEQF
TRBV6-5,TRBJ1-2,ASSYSPLQRYGYT
TRBV5-1,TRBJ2-3,ASSYSTSGRRDSTDTQY
TRBV4-3,TRBJ2-7,ASSQHLSAGSSLEQY
TRBV6-5,TRBJ2-3,ASSYSPGTDTQY
TRBV2,TRBJ2-5,ASGAIQETQY
TRBV6-5,TRBJ2-7,ASSRRREIDEQY
TRBV27,TRBJ2-1,ASGGNREYNEQF
TRBV18,TRBJ1-1,ASSPREGTEAF
TRBV5-1,TRBJ1-1,ASSLSRRGYTEAF
TRBV6-5,TRBJ1-4,ASSTGQDKKLF
TRBV7-8,TRBJ2-7,ASSPRQGIIYEQY
TRBV7-3,TRBJ2-2,ASSLGGVGRTGTGELF
TRBV12-5,TRBJ1-2,ASGGDRGYGYT
TRBV7-8,TRBJ2-7,ASSLRSGQIYEQY
TRBV27,TRBJ2-1,ASSLSGRAYNEQF